A single sample is the source of the 8 T cell receptor beta chains below, sequenced in a study of regulatory T cells in long-lasting Graves disease. The time point here: persistent/refractory GD, antithyroid drugs over 5 years with positive TRAb. With RNA extracted from PBMCs as input, the TCR library was made. Both iRepertoire HTBI primers and Arm-PCR of CDR3 regions were used to build the TCR beta libraries. TCRdb reprocessed the multiplex PCR reads via MiXCR and lists one record per CDR3 protein. This table has a few hundred thousand distinct CDR3 sequences, around 23% appearing once. The specimen comprised peripheral blood mononuclear cells (PBMCs), sampled when the disease was refractory, from a patient treated with antithyroid drugs. The receptors shown here come from a female donor with Graves disease.

The chain is built from TRBV7-2 and TRBJ2-7, with no clear D. With 1 base removed from V and 0 bases from J, the gap between germline ends came to 4 bases. The CDR3 covers 13 residues. Germline V CDR1 and CDR2: SGHTA, FQGNSA. CDR3 coding DNA: TGTGCCAGCAGCTTAGTGTACTCCTACGAGCAGTACTTC. Residues: CASSLVYSYEQYF.

The V gene is TRBV14, the J gene TRBJ1-2, with D uncertain. Trimming removed 4 bases at V and 4 bases at J, with 10 bases between. Germline V gene lookup returns CDR1 SGHDN and CDR2 FVKESK. CDR3 length: 13 residues. DNA for the CDR3: TGTGCCAGCAGCCCCTCGGGAAGCTATGGCTACACCTTC. As protein: CASSPSGSYGYTF.

The CDR3 DNA reads as TGTGCCAGCAGTTATTTTGGCAGGTTGGAGACCCAGTACTTC. Translated, it gives CASSYFGRLETQYF. The rearrangement links TRBV6-5 to TRBJ2-5; D unclear. Germline CDR1 reads MNHEY; CDR2 reads SVGAGI. CDR3 length: 14 amino acids. V dropped 3 bases and J dropped 5 bases, with 13 bases sitting between them.

The CDR3 reads CASSTAGRNIQYF. The CDR3 DNA follows: TGCGCCAGCAGCACCGCGGGGCGGAACATTCAGTACTTC. The V call is TRBV4-3, the J call TRBJ2-4; tentative D call: TRBD2 (6 bases). CDR1 and CDR2 (germline): LGHNA, YSLEER. Trimming left V 5 bases short and J 7 bases short, with 12 bases between. The CDR3 is made up of 13 amino acids.

This clonotype was counted a few times. The chain carries TRBV28 and TRBJ1-2; tentative D call: TRBD1 (6 bases). Deletions cut 6 bases from V and 4 bases from J, with 21 bases between. Germline V gene sequence: CDR1 MDHEN, CDR2 SYDVKM. The CDR3 is 16 amino acids. CDR3 in amino acids: CASSSPLVTGFYGYTF. The CDR3 bases are TGTGCCAGCAGCTCCCCTCTAGTGACAGGATTCTATGGCTACACCTTC.

V usage is TRBV3-1 and J usage is TRBJ1-4; the D gene is possibly TRBD1 (6 bases). Trimming pared 4 bases from V and 2 bases from J, leaving 11 bases between. The CDR3 runs to 15 residues. Germline V gene data show CDR1 as LGHDT and CDR2 as YNNKEL (reference sequence). The CDR3 DNA is TGTGCCAGCAGCCCCACAGGGACTACTAATGAAAAACTGTTTTTT. Its protein is CASSPTGTTNEKLFF. Complete variable domain (other parts from reference TRBV3-1 and TRBJ1-4): DTAVSQTPKYLVTQMGNDKSIKCEQNLGHDTMYWYKQDSKKFLKIMFSYNNKELIINETVPNRFSPKSPDKAHLNLHINSLELGDSAVYFCASSPTGTTNEKLFFGSGTQLSVL.

Points on this clonotype: Since a much larger clone is just one base distant, this may be a read error. The chain links TRBV28 to TRBJ1-3; TRBD1 might be the D (5 bases). Per the germline V gene, CDR1 is MDHEN and CDR2 is SYDVKM. The CDR3 is 15 amino acids. Between the trimmed V and J ends, which lost 0 bases and 2 bases, there was a span of 8 bases. In nucleotides, the CDR3 is TGTGCCAGCAGTTTATGCGACAGCCCTGGAAACACCATATATTTT. Translating gives CASSLCDSPGNTIYF.

This clonotype was observed a handful of times. The chain joins TRBV4-3 to TRBJ2-7, with D possibly TRBD1 on 5 matching bases. CDR1 LGHNA and CDR2 YSLEER come from the germline V gene. Between the trimmed V and J ends, which lost 0 bases and 1 base, there was a span of 13 bases. The CDR3 loop spans 16 amino acids. CDR3: CASSQDLAGISYEQYF. The CDR3 nucleotides are TGCGCCAGCAGCCAAGATCTGGCAGGGATTTCCTACGAGCAGTACTTC.